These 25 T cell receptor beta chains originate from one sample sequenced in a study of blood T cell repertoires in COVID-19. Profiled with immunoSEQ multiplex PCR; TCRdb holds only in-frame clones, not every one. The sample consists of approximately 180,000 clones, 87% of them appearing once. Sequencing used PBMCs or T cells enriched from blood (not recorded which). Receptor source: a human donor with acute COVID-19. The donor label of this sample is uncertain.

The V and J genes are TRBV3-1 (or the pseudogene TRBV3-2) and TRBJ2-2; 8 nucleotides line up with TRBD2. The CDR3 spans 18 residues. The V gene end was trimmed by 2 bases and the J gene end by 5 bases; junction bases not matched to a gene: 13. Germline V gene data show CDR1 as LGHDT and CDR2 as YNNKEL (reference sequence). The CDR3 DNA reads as TGTGCCAGCAGCCAATACCCAGCGGGGGAGGTGGGAACCGGGGAGCTGTTTTTT. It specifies CASSQYPAGEVGTGELFF.

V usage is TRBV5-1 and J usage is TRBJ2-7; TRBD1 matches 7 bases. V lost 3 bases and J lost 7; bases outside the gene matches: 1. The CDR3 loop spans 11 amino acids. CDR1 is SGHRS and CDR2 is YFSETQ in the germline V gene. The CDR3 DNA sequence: TGCGCCAGCAGCTGGGGACAGGAGCAGTACTTC. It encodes CASSWGQEQYF.

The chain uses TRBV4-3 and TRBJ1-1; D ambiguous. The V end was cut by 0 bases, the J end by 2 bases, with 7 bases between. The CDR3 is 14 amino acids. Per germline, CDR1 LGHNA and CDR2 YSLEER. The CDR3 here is CASSQDPTNTEAFF. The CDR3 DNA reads TGCGCCAGCAGCCAAGATCCCACAAACACTGAAGCTTTCTTT.

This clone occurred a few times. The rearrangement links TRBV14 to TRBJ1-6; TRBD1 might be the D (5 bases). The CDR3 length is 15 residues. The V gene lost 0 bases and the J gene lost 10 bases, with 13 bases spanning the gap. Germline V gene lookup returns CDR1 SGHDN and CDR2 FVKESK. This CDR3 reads CASSQDQGSISPLHF. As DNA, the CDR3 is TGTGCCAGCAGCCAAGACCAGGGAAGTATCTCACCCCTCCACTTT.

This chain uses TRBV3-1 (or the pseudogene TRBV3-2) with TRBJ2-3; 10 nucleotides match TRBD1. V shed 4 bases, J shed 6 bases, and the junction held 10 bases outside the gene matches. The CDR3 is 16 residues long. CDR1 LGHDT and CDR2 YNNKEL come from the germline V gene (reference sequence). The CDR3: CASSLAGTGDADTQYF. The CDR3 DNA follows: TGTGCCAGCAGCCTCGCCGGGACAGGGGATGCCGATACGCAGTATTTT.

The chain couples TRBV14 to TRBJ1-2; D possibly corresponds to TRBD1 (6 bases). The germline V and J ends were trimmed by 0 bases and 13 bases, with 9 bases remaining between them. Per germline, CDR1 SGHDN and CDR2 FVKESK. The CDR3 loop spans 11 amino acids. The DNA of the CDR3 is TGTGCCAGCAGCCAAGAAGGACAGCCCACCTTC. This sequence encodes CASSQEGQPTF.

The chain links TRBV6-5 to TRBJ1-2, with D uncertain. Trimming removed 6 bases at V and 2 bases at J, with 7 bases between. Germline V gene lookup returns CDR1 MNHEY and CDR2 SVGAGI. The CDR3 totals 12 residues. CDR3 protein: CASRATNYGYTF. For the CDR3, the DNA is TGTGCCAGCAGGGCCACGAACTATGGCTACACCTTC.

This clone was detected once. The CDR3 bases are TGTGCCAGCAGCTTATGGCAAGCGGGGGGCACAGATACGCAGTATTTT. Encoded protein: CASSLWQAGGTDTQYF. The V gene is TRBV7-3, the J gene TRBJ2-3; 8 nucleotides align to TRBD2. Trimming took 2 bases from V and 1 from J; bases not matched to a gene: 5. Germline V gene lookup returns CDR1 SGHTA and CDR2 FQGTGA. The CDR3 has 16 amino acids.

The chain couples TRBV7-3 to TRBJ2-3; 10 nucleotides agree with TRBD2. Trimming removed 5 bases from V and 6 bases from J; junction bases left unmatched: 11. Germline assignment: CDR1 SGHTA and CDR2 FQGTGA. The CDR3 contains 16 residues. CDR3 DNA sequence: TGTGCCAGCAGCCCGTTTGGAGCGGGGGGGCTGGATACGCAGTATTTT. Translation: CASSPFGAGGLDTQYF.

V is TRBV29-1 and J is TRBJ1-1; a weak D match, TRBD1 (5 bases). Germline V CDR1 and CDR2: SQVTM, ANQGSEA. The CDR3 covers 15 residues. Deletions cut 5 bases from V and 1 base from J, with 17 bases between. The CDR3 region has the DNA TGCAGCGTTTTCAGGGTAATTGATGCGAACACTGAAGCTTTCTTT. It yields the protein CSVFRVIDANTEAFF.

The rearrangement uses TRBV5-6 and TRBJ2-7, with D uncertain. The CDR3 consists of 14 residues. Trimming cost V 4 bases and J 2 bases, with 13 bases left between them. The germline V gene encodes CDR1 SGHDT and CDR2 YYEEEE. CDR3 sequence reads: CASSLTTDTYEQYF. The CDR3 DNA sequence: TGTGCCAGCAGCCTCACGACTGATACCTACGAGCAGTACTTC.

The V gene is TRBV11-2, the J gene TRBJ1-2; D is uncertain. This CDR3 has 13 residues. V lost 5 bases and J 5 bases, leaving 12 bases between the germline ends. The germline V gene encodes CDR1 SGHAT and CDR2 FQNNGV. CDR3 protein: CASSPGGGYGYTF. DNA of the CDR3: TGTGCCAGCAGCCCCGGAGGAGGTTATGGCTACACCTTC. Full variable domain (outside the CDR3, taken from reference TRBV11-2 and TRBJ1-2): EAGVAQSPRYKIIEKRQSVAFWCNPISGHATLYWYQQILGQGPKLLIQFQNNGVVDDSQLPKDRFSAERLKGVDSTLKIQPAKLEDSAVYLCASSPGGGYGYTFGSGTRLTVV.

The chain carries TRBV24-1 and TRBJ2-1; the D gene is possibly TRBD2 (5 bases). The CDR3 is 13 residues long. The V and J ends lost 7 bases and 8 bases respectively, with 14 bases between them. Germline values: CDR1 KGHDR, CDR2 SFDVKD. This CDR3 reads CATRAPGIDEQFF. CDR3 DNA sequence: TGTGCCACCAGGGCGCCGGGAATCGATGAGCAGTTCTTC.

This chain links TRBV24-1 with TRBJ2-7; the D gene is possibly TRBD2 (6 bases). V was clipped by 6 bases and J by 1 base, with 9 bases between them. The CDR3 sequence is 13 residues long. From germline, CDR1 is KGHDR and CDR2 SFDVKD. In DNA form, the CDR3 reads TGTGCCACCAGTAAAGGGACTTCCTACGAGCAGTACTTC. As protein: CATSKGTSYEQYF.

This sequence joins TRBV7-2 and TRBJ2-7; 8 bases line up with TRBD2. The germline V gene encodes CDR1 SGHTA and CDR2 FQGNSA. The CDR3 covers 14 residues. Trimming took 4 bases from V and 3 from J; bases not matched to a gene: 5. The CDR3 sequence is CASSSGLDLYEQYF. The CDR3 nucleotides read TGTGCCAGCAGCTCGGGACTAGACCTCTACGAGCAGTACTTC.

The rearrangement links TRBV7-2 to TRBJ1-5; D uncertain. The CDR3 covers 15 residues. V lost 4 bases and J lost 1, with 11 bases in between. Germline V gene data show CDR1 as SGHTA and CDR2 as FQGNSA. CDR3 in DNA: TGTGCCAGCAGCTCCACGGGAATAAGCAATCAGCCCCAGCATTTT. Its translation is CASSSTGISNQPQHF.

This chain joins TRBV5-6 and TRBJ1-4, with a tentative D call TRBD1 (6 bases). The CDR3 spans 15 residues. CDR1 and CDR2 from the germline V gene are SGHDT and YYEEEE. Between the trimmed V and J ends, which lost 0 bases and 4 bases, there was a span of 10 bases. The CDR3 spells CASSLARGHNEKLFF. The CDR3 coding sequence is TGTGCCAGCAGCTTGGCCAGGGGCCATAATGAAAAACTGTTTTTT. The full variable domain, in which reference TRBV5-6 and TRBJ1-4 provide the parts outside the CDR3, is DAGVTQSPTHLIKTRGQQVTLRCSPKSGHDTVSWYQQALGQGPQFIFQYYEEEERQRGNFPDRFSGHQFPNYSSELNVNALLLGDSALYLCASSLARGHNEKLFFGSGTQLSVL.

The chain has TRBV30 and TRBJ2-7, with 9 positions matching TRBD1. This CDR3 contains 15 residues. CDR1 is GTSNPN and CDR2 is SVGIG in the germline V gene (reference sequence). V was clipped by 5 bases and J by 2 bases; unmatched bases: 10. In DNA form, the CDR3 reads TGTGCCTGGGAGGGGACAGGGCACTCAACCTACGAGCAGTACTTC. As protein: CAWEGTGHSTYEQYF.

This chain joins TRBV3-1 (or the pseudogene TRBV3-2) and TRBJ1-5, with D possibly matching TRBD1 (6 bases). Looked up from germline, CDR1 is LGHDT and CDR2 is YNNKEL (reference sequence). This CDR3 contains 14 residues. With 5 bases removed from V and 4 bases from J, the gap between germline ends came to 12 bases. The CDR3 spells CASSRDKSNQPQHF. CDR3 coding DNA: TGTGCCAGCAGCAGGGACAAGTCAAATCAGCCCCAGCATTTT.

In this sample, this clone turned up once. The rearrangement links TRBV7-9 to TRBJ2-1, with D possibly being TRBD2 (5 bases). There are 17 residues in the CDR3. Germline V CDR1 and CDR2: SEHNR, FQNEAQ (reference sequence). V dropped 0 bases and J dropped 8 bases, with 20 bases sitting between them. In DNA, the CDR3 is TGTGCCAGCAGCTTAGCGCGCGCCGGCCTCGGTAGCGATGAGCAGTTCTTC. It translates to CASSLARAGLGSDEQFF.

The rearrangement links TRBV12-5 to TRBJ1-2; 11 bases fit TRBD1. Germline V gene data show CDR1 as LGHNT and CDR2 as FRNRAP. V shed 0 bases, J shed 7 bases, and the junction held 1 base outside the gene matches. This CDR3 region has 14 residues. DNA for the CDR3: TGTGCTAGTGGTTTGGTGGGGACAGGGGGTGGCTACACCTTC. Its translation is CASGLVGTGGGYTF.

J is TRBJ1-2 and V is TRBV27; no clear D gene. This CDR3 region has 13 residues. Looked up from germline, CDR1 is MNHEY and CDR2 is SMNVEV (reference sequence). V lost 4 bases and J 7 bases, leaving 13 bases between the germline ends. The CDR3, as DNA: TGTGCCAGCAGTTCCCCTCGGTCGGGTGGCTACACCTTC. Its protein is CASSSPRSGGYTF.

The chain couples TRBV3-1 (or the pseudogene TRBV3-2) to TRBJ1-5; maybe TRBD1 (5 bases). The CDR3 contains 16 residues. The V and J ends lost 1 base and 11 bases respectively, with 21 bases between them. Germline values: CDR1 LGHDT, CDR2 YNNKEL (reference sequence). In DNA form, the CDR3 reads TGTGCCAGCAGCCAAGCTGATGGTGGGGGACTGATGGCCCAGCATTTT. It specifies CASSQADGGGLMAQHF.

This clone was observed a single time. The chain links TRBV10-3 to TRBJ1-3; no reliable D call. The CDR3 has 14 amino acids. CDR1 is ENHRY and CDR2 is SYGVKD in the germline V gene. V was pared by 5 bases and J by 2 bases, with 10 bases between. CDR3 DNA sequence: TGTGCCATCAGTTCTCGGGTCGCTGGAAACACCATATATTTT. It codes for CAISSRVAGNTIYF.

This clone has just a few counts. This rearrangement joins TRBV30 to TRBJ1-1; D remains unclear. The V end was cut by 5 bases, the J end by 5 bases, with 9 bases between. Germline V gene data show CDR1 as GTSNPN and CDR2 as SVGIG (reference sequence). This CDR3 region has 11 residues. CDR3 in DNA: TGTGCCTGGGGCGCGAGGACTGAAGCTTTCTTT. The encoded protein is CAWGARTEAFF.